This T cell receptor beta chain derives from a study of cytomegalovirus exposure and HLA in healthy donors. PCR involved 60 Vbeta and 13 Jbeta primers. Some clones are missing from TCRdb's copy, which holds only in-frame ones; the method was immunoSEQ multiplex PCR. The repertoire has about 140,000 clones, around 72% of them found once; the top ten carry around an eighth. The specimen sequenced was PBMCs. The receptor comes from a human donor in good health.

The CDR3 sequence is CAVNRGSNNEQFF. Written as DNA, the CDR3 is TGTGCCGTAAACAGGGGGAGCAACAATGAGCAGTTCTTC. V and J are TRBV5-8 and TRBJ2-1, with 8 positions matching TRBD1. J lost 5 bases, V lost 10 bases, and 8 bases had no gene match. Germline lookup yields CDR1 SGHTS and CDR2 YDEGEE. The CDR3 is 13 residues long.